The 24 T cell receptor beta chains reported below all come from one sample, sequenced in a study of T cell responses to AZD1222 COVID-19 vaccine (dated by TCRdb to the early 2020s). The time point label corresponds to: about 28 days (+/-7) after the second vaccine dose. Library construction relied on the immunoSEQ multiplex PCR assay. TCRdb mirrors the immuneACCESS table, restricted to in-frame sequences. Some clones are absent from its copies; in checked studies, under half trace to an unresolved V gene, and the reason for the others is unknown. This sample is represented by roughly 190,000 clones; 80% to 95% of them were singletons. The ten largest clones represent approximately 1.8% of the sample. The sample was peripheral blood, taken 28 days after the second AZD1222 dose. The receptor source for this set is an adult who received the AZD1222 COVID-19 vaccine.

This chain connects TRBV25-1 to TRBJ2-3; 13 bases line up with TRBD2. CDR1 is MGHDK and CDR2 is SYGVNS in the germline V gene. V lost 4 bases and J lost 9; bases outside the gene matches: 4. The CDR3 spans 14 residues. The CDR3 reads CASSGTSGGMTQYF. DNA of the CDR3: TGTGCCAGCAGTGGGACTAGCGGGGGTATGACGCAGTATTTT.

The V and J genes are TRBV11-3 and TRBJ2-7, with D uncertain. From germline, CDR1 is SGHNT and CDR2 YENEEA. There are 16 residues in the CDR3. V dropped 3 bases and J dropped 4 bases, with 19 bases sitting between them. CDR3 coding DNA: TGTGCCAGCAGCTTCCCCTTCAAATGGTTGCTGTACGAGCAGTACTTC. Translating gives CASSFPFKWLLYEQYF.

The chain is built from TRBV6-5 and TRBJ2-7; TRBD1 might be the D (5 bases). This CDR3 has 15 amino acids. The V gene's germline CDR1 is MNHEY and CDR2 SVGAGI. Trimming removed 6 bases from V and 3 bases from J, with 18 bases in between. The CDR3 region is CASSVANQGGYEQYF. The CDR3 region has the DNA TGTGCCAGCAGCGTCGCCAACCAGGGTGGCTACGAGCAGTACTTC.

V and J are TRBV15 and TRBJ1-1; D is undetermined. V was pared by 0 bases and J by 6 bases, with 5 bases between. The CDR3 runs 12 residues. The V gene's germline CDR1 is LNHNV and CDR2 YYDKDF (reference sequence). The CDR3 bases are TGTGCCACCAGCAGAGATGGTGCTGAAGCTTTCTTT. This gives the protein CATSRDGAEAFF.

This clone was seen once. V gene TRBV10-2 combines with J gene TRBJ1-2; D ambiguous. The germline V gene has CDR1 WSHSY and CDR2 SAAADI. The CDR3 runs to 13 residues. Trimming took off 2 bases at V and 3 bases at J, with 7 bases between the two ends. The CDR3 DNA follows: TGCGCCAGCAGTGAGCCCGGGTACTATGGCTACACCTTC. Translated, it gives CASSEPGYYGYTF.

The rearrangement uses TRBV27 and TRBJ1-1; the D gene is possibly TRBD1 (5 bases). V lost 1 base and J lost 6, with 12 bases in between. This CDR3 comprises 14 residues. The germline V gene has CDR1 MNHEY and CDR2 SMNVEV (reference sequence). CDR3 sequence (DNA): TGTGCCAGCAGTTTATTTGTGGGGGGAGCTGAAGCTTTCTTT. Translated, it gives CASSLFVGGAEAFF.

The V call is TRBV5-4, the J call TRBJ1-3; 7 nucleotides match TRBD1. This CDR3 contains 16 residues. The junction had 5 bases not matched to a gene; V was cut back by 2 bases and J by 0 bases. The germline V gene encodes CDR1 SGHNT and CDR2 YYREEE (reference sequence). The CDR3, as DNA: TGTGCCAGCAGCTTAGGACGGACAGGCTCTGGAAACACCATATATTTT. Its translation is CASSLGRTGSGNTIYF.

The V and J genes are TRBV18 and TRBJ2-7, with D possibly TRBD1 on 6 matching bases. This CDR3 is 15 amino acids long. The V end was cut by 6 bases, the J end by 4 bases, with 19 bases between. Germline assignment: CDR1 KGHSH and CDR2 LQKENI. The CDR3 sequence: CASSQASGAMYEQYF. The CDR3 DNA is TGTGCCAGCTCGCAGGCCTCAGGGGCTATGTACGAGCAGTACTTC.

V gene TRBV7-2 combines with J gene TRBJ2-5; D remains unclear. Deletions cut 2 bases from V and 4 bases from J, with 8 bases between. CDR3 length equals 13 residues. The germline CDR1 and CDR2 sequences are SGHTA and FQGNSA. The CDR3 nucleotides are TGTGCCAGCAGCTTAAACAGCTTAGAGACCCAGTACTTC. This gives the protein CASSLNSLETQYF.

The rearrangement joins TRBV6-2 or TRBV6-3 to TRBJ2-1, with D tentatively TRBD1 or TRBD2 (7 bases each). From germline, CDR1 is MNHEY and CDR2 SVGEGT. Trimming cost V 5 bases and J 7 bases, with 18 bases left between them. The CDR3 length is 15 residues. CDR3 sequence: CASSPGRGRDNEQFF. The CDR3 bases are TGTGCCAGCAGTCCGGGGAGGGGGCGAGATAATGAGCAGTTCTTC.

This clone appeared a single time. The chain uses TRBV4-2 and TRBJ1-6; possibly TRBD1 for D (6 bases). Trimming took 0 bases from V and 10 from J, leaving 19 bases between them. CDR1 is LGHNA, CDR2 YNFKEQ, per germline. The CDR3 covers 17 residues. The CDR3 sequence: CASSQDTTGRIGSPLHF. Here the CDR3 DNA reads TGTGCCAGCAGCCAAGATACGACAGGAAGGATTGGCTCACCCCTCCACTTT.

The J gene is TRBJ1-5, the V gene TRBV27; D is unclear. The CDR3 covers 16 residues. CDR1 is MNHEY and CDR2 is SMNVEV in the germline V gene (reference sequence). Trimming stripped 3 bases from V and 0 bases from J, with 12 bases between. CDR3 region: CASSFDGRVSNQPQHF. CDR3 nucleotides: TGTGCCAGCAGTTTTGACGGGAGGGTTAGCAATCAGCCCCAGCATTTT.

The CDR3 sequence: CASTEDWGVNTEAFF. CDR3 nucleotides: TGTGCCAGCACCGAAGATTGGGGCGTGAACACTGAAGCTTTCTTT. V is TRBV6-5 and J is TRBJ1-1; D possibly corresponds to TRBD1 (5 bases). The CDR3 contains 15 residues. Per the germline V gene, CDR1 is MNHEY and CDR2 is SVGAGI. V was cut by 7 bases and J by 0 bases, with 15 bases left in between.

This chain connects TRBV6-5 to TRBJ1-2, with D unclear. Germline V gene data show CDR1 as MNHEY and CDR2 as SVGAGI. Trimming removed 0 bases at V and 8 bases at J, with 7 bases between. This CDR3 spans 12 amino acids. The CDR3 reads CASSYSGRGYTF. CDR3 sequence (DNA): TGTGCCAGCAGTTACTCGGGCAGGGGCTACACCTTC.

The chain uses TRBV19 and TRBJ1-1, with 12 bases identical to TRBD1. The CDR3 runs 14 residues. The V segment lost 5 bases and the J segment 7 bases; nucleotides outside the gene matches: 5. Germline loops: CDR1 LNHDA, CDR2 SQIVND (reference sequence). The CDR3: CASSVGQGAIEAFF. CDR3 nucleotide sequence: TGTGCCAGTAGTGTGGGACAGGGGGCGATTGAAGCTTTCTTT.

This clone was seen only once. V and J are TRBV4-3 and TRBJ1-1; tentative D call: TRBD1 (5 bases). Germline loops: CDR1 LGHNA, CDR2 YSLEER. The germline V and J ends were trimmed by 0 bases and 5 bases, with 16 bases remaining between them. The CDR3 length is 16 residues. The CDR3 nucleotides read TGCGCCAGCAGCCAAGATCCGCGGGCAGGGATAACTGAAGCTTTCTTT. It yields the protein CASSQDPRAGITEAFF.

The V and J genes are TRBV14 and TRBJ2-1; no reliable D call. CDR1 is SGHDN, CDR2 FVKESK, per germline. V was cut by 6 bases and J by 4 bases, with 7 bases left in between. This CDR3 contains 12 residues. The DNA for the CDR3 is TGTGCCAGCAGTCGACTTTACAATGAGCAGTTCTTC. The encoded protein is CASSRLYNEQFF.

This clone was picked up one time. V usage is TRBV9 and J usage is TRBJ2-7; maybe TRBD1 (6 bases). Germline CDR1 SGDLS, CDR2 YYNGEE. The V and J ends lost 4 bases and 3 bases respectively, with 11 bases between them. This CDR3 spans 13 amino acids. CDR3 DNA: TGTGCCAGCAGCACTGGACAGTACTACGAGCAGTACTTC. This translates into CASSTGQYYEQYF. Full variable domain (remainder filled in from reference TRBV9 and TRBJ2-7): DSGVTQTPKHLITATGQRVTLRCSPRSGDLSVYWYQQSLDQGLQFLIQYYNGEERAKGNILERFSAQQFPDLHSELNLSSLELGDSALYFCASSTGQYYEQYFGPGTRLTVT.

The V gene is TRBV5-1, the J gene TRBJ1-1; D ambiguous. CDR3 length: 13 amino acids. V lost 3 bases to trimming and J lost 1 base, with 7 bases between them. In germline, CDR1 is SGHRS, CDR2 YFSETQ. CDR3 nucleotide sequence: TGCGCCAGCAGCTCAATCGGGAACACTGAAGCTTTCTTT. Its translation: CASSSIGNTEAFF.

The chain combines TRBV9 with TRBJ1-2; the D is unclear. There are 13 residues in the CDR3. Trimming stripped 4 bases from V and 8 bases from J, with 15 bases between. From germline, CDR1 is SGDLS and CDR2 YYNGEE. The CDR3 loop is CASSPGGSGGYTF. The CDR3 DNA is TGTGCCAGCAGCCCAGGAGGGTCTGGGGGCTACACCTTC.

V gene TRBV5-6 combines with J gene TRBJ2-5; possible D gene TRBD2, 6 bases. CDR1 SGHDT and CDR2 YYEEEE come from the germline V gene. The CDR3 is made up of 15 amino acids. The V end lost 1 base, the J end lost 3 bases, and 13 bases lay between the germline ends. The CDR3 region is CASSLRWRAEETQYF. The CDR3 DNA reads as TGTGCCAGCAGCTTGCGGTGGAGGGCGGAAGAGACCCAGTACTTC.

V and J are TRBV7-9 and TRBJ1-1; D not resolved. V lost 4 bases to trimming and J lost 4 bases, with 10 bases between them. CDR1 SEHNR and CDR2 FQNEAQ come from the germline V gene (reference sequence). The CDR3 totals 13 residues. In nucleotides, the CDR3 is TGTGCCAGCAGCTACTCCCGGGGCACTGAAGCTTTCTTT. This sequence encodes CASSYSRGTEAFF.

This chain links TRBV7-9 with TRBJ2-2; tentatively, D is TRBD2 (7 bases). The CDR3 spans 17 residues. V was trimmed by 5 bases and J by 5 bases, leaving 21 bases between them. Germline V lookup: CDR1 SEHNR, CDR2 FQNEAQ (reference sequence). The CDR3 loop is CASSLRRRGLGTGELFF. The DNA of the CDR3 is TGTGCCAGCAGCCTGAGAAGGCGGGGGCTGGGAACCGGGGAGCTGTTTTTT.

The gene calls are TRBV5-5 and TRBJ2-1, with 10 bases lining up with TRBD1. The CDR3 spans 17 residues. CDR1 is SGHKS and CDR2 is YYEKEE in the germline V gene (reference sequence). Germline trimming cut 3 bases from V and 6 bases from J; bases unmatched to any gene: 12. CDR3 residues: CASSSTARGTGVNEQFF. In DNA, the CDR3 is TGTGCCAGCAGCTCGACCGCCCGGGGGACAGGGGTCAATGAGCAGTTCTTC.